This TCR beta chain was profiled in a study of monozygotic twins with inflammatory bowel disease. Study observations and caveats: T cell subtypes that differed could not be told apart. Heterogeneous immunosuppressive treatment regimens may have introduced variability into patient repertoires.

Details on this clonotype: Its antigen is currently unknown.

Template switching appended UMIs that held a 6-nucleotide sample barcode. TCRdb reprocessed the 5' RACE reads, keeping one entry per CDR3 protein, no DNA. The sample table includes 300,000 to 400,000 distinct CDR3 sequences. Material for sequencing was blood. The source of this sequence is a human donor with ulcerative colitis or Crohn's disease, or a healthy co-twin of an affected twin (not recorded which).

CDR3 in amino acids: CRTRNFGEAFF. The rearrangement links TRBV20-1 to TRBJ1-1. Germline V gene sequence: CDR1 DFQATT, CDR2 SNEGSKA (reference sequence). The CDR3 totals 11 residues.